A selection of T cell receptor beta chains follows, all from one sample in a study of patients and donors after allogeneic stem cell transplantation. TCRdb re-called the RT-PCR reads through MiXCR, storing one row per CDR3 protein. Of a few hundred thousand distinct CDR3 sequences in the sample, 35% to 45% were seen once. The sequencing sample was made of blood, either unsorted or a sorted T cell fraction (not recorded which). Source of these receptors: a human donor who was either an allogeneic HSCT recipient or a stem cell or donor lymphocyte infusion donor (not recorded which). It is not recorded whose cells these are; they may come from a transplant donor. Each CDR3 is given with its conserved first and last residue. Fields, in order: V gene, J gene, CDR3 length, clone size, CDR3 protein. Only some rows state a clone size, as once, few, many or a class for expanded clones.

TRBV10-2,TRBJ1-1,10,NA,CVVGGTEAFF
TRBV6-5,TRBJ2-3,14,NA,CASRDTFGPDTQYF
TRBV6-6,TRBJ1-4,13,NA,CASSYRGNEKLFF
TRBV6-5,TRBJ2-7,13,NA,CASSVAGFYEQYF
TRBV20-1,TRBJ2-5,13,NA,CSGVDSLDETQYF
TRBV3-1,TRBJ1-2,14,NA,CASSRTRANYGYTF
TRBV28,TRBJ2-1,14,NA,CASSLRVGVNEQFF
TRBV25-1,TRBJ1-2,13,NA,CASSPAYNYGYTF
TRBV20-1,TRBJ1-6,17,few,CSASWLLGVKYNSPLHF
TRBV20-1,TRBJ1-6,14,few,CSATPGTTNSPLHF
TRBV12-3/TRBV12-4,TRBJ1-5,15,NA,CASTQDRGANQPQHF
TRBV9,TRBJ2-2,15,NA,CASSAGQGYTGELFF
TRBV5-1,TRBJ1-5,15,few,CASSLDGHSNQPQHF
TRBV5-4,TRBJ2-1,14,few,CASSLARGRNEQFF
TRBV18,TRBJ2-5,13,NA,CASSLGNQETQYF
TRBV20-1,TRBJ2-7,13,NA,CSVTGTGGYEQYF
TRBV4-3,TRBJ2-3,16,NA,CASSQAGGGSTDTQYF
TRBV15,TRBJ1-5,16,few,CATSRATEFSNQPQHF
TRBV5-1,TRBJ1-1,14,NA,CASSIGTAGRGAFF
TRBV18,TRBJ1-4,16,NA,CASSRWDIGTNEKLFF
TRBV7-9,TRBJ1-1,13,few,CASSLDWDRGAFF
TRBV9,TRBJ1-4,14,NA,CASSVSLTNEKLFF
TRBV12-3/TRBV12-4,TRBJ1-1,14,few,CASSSDRVGAEAFF
TRBV20-1,TRBJ1-5,13,NA,CSAVQQGDQPQHF
TRBV2,TRBJ2-4,13,NA,CASGLKSGNIQYF
TRBV3-1,TRBJ1-2,14,once,CASSQDLAPRGYTF
TRBV5-1,TRBJ1-2,13,few,CASSADGSYGYTF
TRBV12-3/TRBV12-4,TRBJ1-1,10,many,CASSRAEAFF
TRBV27,TRBJ2-7,14,NA,CASSLTGGPYEQYF
TRBV6-5,TRBJ1-3,17,NA,CASSYSGGRGSGNTIYF
TRBV29-1,TRBJ1-1,12,NA,CSVAYMNTEAFF
TRBV4-3,TRBJ2-7,13,NA,CASSQDRRYEQYF
TRBV6-2/TRBV6-3,TRBJ2-4,17,NA,CASSYSREALSPNIQYF
TRBV12-3/TRBV12-4,TRBJ2-6,15,NA,CASSDRDSGANVLTF
TRBV12-3/TRBV12-4,TRBJ1-3,14,many,CASSVQGKSNTIYF
TRBV5-1,TRBJ2-1,14,NA,CASSFYRVAYEQFF
TRBV11-2,TRBJ2-3,16,NA,CASSLGASGSTDTQYF
TRBV6-6,TRBJ1-1,14,NA,CASRGQGGGTEAFF
TRBV20-1,TRBJ1-2,11,NA,CSARTSYGYTF
TRBV28,TRBJ1-3,15,NA,CASSPWGSSGNTIYF
TRBV6-2/TRBV6-3,TRBJ2-3,13,NA,CASSYSGTSEQYF
TRBV30,TRBJ2-1,14,NA,CAWHRDTAYNEQFF
TRBV6-5,TRBJ2-3,13,NA,CASSSPVPDTQYF
TRBV21-1,TRBJ2-3,15,NA,CASSRTGSSTDTQYF
TRBV6-6,TRBJ1-2,15,NA,CASSYQSRSNYGYTF
TRBV5-1,TRBJ1-1,15,few,CASSWTGEGSTEAFF
TRBV12-3/TRBV12-4,TRBJ1-2,14,few,CASSFPRDRAGYTF
TRBV5-1,TRBJ1-1,16,NA,CASSLISGQGNTEAFF
TRBV27,TRBJ1-5,11,few,CASSLRQPQHF
TRBV9,TRBJ2-2,16,once,CASSVDEGRYTGELFF
TRBV10-2,TRBJ1-6,14,few,CASRRTGENSPLHF
TRBV12-3/TRBV12-4,TRBJ1-4,16,NA,CASSLALQPGGEKLFF
TRBV20-1,TRBJ2-1,12,NA,CSAPFLANEQFF
TRBV28,TRBJ1-1,16,NA,CASSFRAGLPNTEAFF
TRBV7-2,TRBJ1-1,14,few,CASSGRPLPPEAFF
TRBV3-1,TRBJ1-5,18,few,CASSQDPRGAEGNQPQHF
TRBV7-2,TRBJ1-1,15,once,CASSLDFRGSTEAFF
TRBV9,TRBJ2-2,15,NA,CASSLRTGDAGELFF